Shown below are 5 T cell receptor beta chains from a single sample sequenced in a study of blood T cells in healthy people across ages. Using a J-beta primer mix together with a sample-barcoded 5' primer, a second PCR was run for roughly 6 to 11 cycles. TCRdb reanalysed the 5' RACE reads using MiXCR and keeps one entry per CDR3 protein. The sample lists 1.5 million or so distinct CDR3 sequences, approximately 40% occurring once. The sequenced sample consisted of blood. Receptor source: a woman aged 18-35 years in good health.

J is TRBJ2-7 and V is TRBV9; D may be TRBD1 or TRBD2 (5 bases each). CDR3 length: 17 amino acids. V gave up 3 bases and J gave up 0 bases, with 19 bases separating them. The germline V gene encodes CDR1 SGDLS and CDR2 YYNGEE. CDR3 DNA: TGTGCCAGCAGCGCGAGCCAGGGACGGGAACCCTCCTACGAGCAGTACTTC. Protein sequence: CASSASQGREPSYEQYF.

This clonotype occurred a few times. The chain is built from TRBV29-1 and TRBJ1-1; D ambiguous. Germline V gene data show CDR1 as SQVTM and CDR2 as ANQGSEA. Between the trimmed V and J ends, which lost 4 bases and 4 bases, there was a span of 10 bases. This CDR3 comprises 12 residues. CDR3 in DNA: TGCAGCGTTGGGGAGTTCGGCACTGAAGCTTTCTTT. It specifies CSVGEFGTEAFF.

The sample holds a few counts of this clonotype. The CDR3 nucleotides read TGCGCCAGCAGCTTTACAGGGTTCTACGAGCAGTACTTC. It yields the protein CASSFTGFYEQYF. The chain recombines TRBV5-1 with TRBJ2-5; possible D gene TRBD1, 6 bases. The J call may be mistaken, given a closer DNA end match to TRBJ2-7. Germline V gene sequence: CDR1 SGHRS, CDR2 YFSETQ. CDR3 size: 13 residues.

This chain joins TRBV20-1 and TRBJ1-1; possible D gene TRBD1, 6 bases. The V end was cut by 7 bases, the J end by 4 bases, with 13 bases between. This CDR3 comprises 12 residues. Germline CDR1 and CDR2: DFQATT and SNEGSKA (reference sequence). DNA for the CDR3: TGCAGTGGTTGGAGGGGGATCACTGAAGCTTTCTTT. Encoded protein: CSGWRGITEAFF.

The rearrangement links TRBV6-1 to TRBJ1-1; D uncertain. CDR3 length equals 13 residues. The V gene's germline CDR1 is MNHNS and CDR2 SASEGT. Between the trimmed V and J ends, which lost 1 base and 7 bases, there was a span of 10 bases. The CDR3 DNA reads TGTGCCAGCAGTGAAGGGACCTACAATGAAGCTTTCTTT. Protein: CASSEGTYNEAFF.